A selection of T cell receptor beta chains follows, all from one sample in a study of T cells in Graves' hyperthyroidism and ophthalmopathy. TCRdb fed the multiplex PCR reads into MiXCR, producing one record per CDR3 protein. The sample records 340,000 or so distinct CDR3 sequences, 16% being singletons. The specimen sequenced was blood. The receptors stem from a man under 40 with Graves' hyperthyroidism. Both conserved end residues are part of each CDR3.

J: TRBJ2-5
V: TRBV10-3
CDR3: CAARGVGRETQYF

J: TRBJ1-2
V: TRBV6-1
CDR3: CASSPREEDGYTF

J: TRBJ1-5
V: TRBV9
CDR3: CASSAGTGSQPQHF

J: TRBJ2-7
V: TRBV5-4
CDR3: CASSTPGQDSYEQYF

J: TRBJ1-1
V: TRBV20-1
CDR3: CSARDLRNTEAFF

J: TRBJ1-2
V: TRBV28
CDR3: CASRPGGIYGYTF

J: TRBJ2-2
V: TRBV27
CDR3: CASSFKAGQGRAGELFF

J: TRBJ2-3
V: TRBV27
CDR3: CASSYRAGFSTDTQYF

J: TRBJ1-1
V: TRBV12-3/TRBV12-4
CDR3: CASSPLDGLNTEAFF

J: TRBJ2-1
V: TRBV5-1
CDR3: CASSLGGQGVYNEQFF

J: TRBJ1-2
V: TRBV27
CDR3: CASSLTGNYGYTF

J: TRBJ1-5
V: TRBV3-1
CDR3: CASSQGVVSNQPQHF

J: TRBJ2-5
V: TRBV7-3
CDR3: CASSPQNKGTQYF

J: TRBJ2-7
V: TRBV6-1
CDR3: CATQTGGPYEQYF

J: TRBJ1-1
V: TRBV7-9
CDR3: CASSLDSGAAREAFF

J: TRBJ1-1
V: TRBV5-1
CDR3: CASSFHRGPGLNTEAFF

J: TRBJ2-7
V: TRBV6-1
CDR3: CASSEDPGSSYEQYF

J: TRBJ2-2
V: TRBV6-1
CDR3: CASSEGYLNTGELFF

J: TRBJ2-7
V: TRBV7-9
CDR3: CASSYGGRQYEQYF

J: TRBJ2-1
V: TRBV12-5
CDR3: CASGFSPGQTFYNEQFF

J: TRBJ2-3
V: TRBV7-3
CDR3: CASSLSSKADTQYF